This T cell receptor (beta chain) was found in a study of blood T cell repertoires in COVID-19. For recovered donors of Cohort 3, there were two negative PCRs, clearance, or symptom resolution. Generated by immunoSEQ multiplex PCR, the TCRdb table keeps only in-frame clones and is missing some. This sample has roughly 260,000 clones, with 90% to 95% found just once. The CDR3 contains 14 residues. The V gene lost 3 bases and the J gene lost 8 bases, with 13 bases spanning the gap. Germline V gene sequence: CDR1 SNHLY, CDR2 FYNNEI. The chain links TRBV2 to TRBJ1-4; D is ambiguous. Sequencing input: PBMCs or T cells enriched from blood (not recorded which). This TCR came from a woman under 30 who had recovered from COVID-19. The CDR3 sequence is CASSENLTKEKLFF. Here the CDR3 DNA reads TGTGCCAGCAGTGAGAACCTAACGAAGGAAAAACTGTTTTTT.